The 16 T cell receptor beta chains reported below all come from one sample, sequenced in a study of blood T cell repertoires in COVID-19. TCRdb keeps only in-frame clones here, not all; method: immunoSEQ multiplex PCR. The data show fewer than 350,000 clones, with just under 85% seen just once and around 3.7% held by the top ten. Sequencing input: peripheral blood. Receptors originate from a woman aged 45 to 65 with active or convalescent COVID-19.

The rearrangement joins TRBV6-4 to TRBJ2-7; 11 bases fit TRBD2. Germline CDR1 MRHNA, CDR2 SNTAGT. This CDR3 region has 13 residues. The V segment lost 5 bases and the J segment 7 bases; nucleotides outside the gene matches: 4. This CDR3 is CASSLASGREQYF. The CDR3 DNA reads as TGTGCCAGCAGTTTGGCTAGCGGGAGGGAGCAGTACTTC.

Only one count was recorded for this clone. This chain uses TRBV10-3 with TRBJ1-1; D not certain. The V and J ends lost 2 bases and 1 base respectively, with 14 bases between them. This CDR3 region has 16 residues. Germline values: CDR1 ENHRY, CDR2 SYGVKD. CDR3 sequence reads: CAISEHSASGNTEAFF. CDR3 in DNA: TGTGCCATCAGTGAGCATTCAGCGAGTGGGAACACTGAAGCTTTCTTT.

The chain has TRBV19 and TRBJ2-5, with 8 bases matching TRBD2. This CDR3 comprises 15 residues. The V gene's germline CDR1 is LNHDA and CDR2 SQIVND (reference sequence). The junction had 10 bases not matched to a gene; V was cut back by 6 bases and J by 4 bases. The CDR3 is CASSRAGLAGETQYF. The CDR3 nucleotides read TGTGCCAGTAGCCGCGCCGGTCTAGCGGGAGAGACCCAGTACTTC. Together with reference TRBV19 and TRBJ2-5, the CDR3 gives the full variable domain: DGGITQSPKYLFRKEGQNVTLSCEQNLNHDAMYWYRQDPGQGLRLIYYSQIVNDFQKGDIAEGYSVSREKKESFPLTVTSAQKNPTAFYLCASSRAGLAGETQYFGPGTRLLVL.

This clone has only one observation. The rearrangement joins TRBV27 to TRBJ2-4, with a tentative D call TRBD1 (5 bases). Germline loops: CDR1 MNHEY, CDR2 SMNVEV (reference sequence). There are 14 residues in the CDR3. Deletions cut 5 bases from V and 5 bases from J, with 13 bases between. CDR3 sequence reads: CASSPRTLQNIQYF. For the CDR3, the DNA is TGTGCCAGCAGTCCTAGGACACTACAAAACATTCAGTACTTC.

This sequence joins TRBV7-9 and TRBJ1-4; 10 nucleotides line up with TRBD1. The V segment lost 1 base and the J segment 8 bases; nucleotides outside the gene matches: 7. This CDR3 is built from 16 residues. The germline V gene encodes CDR1 SEHNR and CDR2 FQNEAQ (reference sequence). The CDR3 region is CASSLVNRDRGEKLFF. CDR3 coding DNA: TGTGCCAGCAGCTTAGTGAACCGGGACAGGGGCGAAAAACTGTTTTTT.

The chain couples TRBV14 to TRBJ1-6; the D is unclear. This CDR3 spans 13 amino acids. V lost 4 bases, J lost 9 bases, and 10 bases lay in between. The V gene's germline CDR1 is SGHDN and CDR2 FVKESK. CDR3 nucleotides: TGTGCCAGCAGCCTAGAATGGGCTTCACCCCTCCACTTT. It specifies CASSLEWASPLHF.

V and J are TRBV3-1 (or the pseudogene TRBV3-2) and TRBJ2-3, with D possibly TRBD2 on 7 matching bases. The CDR3 has 15 residues. Germline assignment: CDR1 LGHDT and CDR2 YNNKEL (reference sequence). Trimming cost V 4 bases and J 6 bases, with 17 bases left between them. The CDR3 here is CASSPGGLAPDTQYF. The CDR3 DNA reads TGTGCCAGCAGCCCCGGGGGGCTAGCCCCCGATACGCAGTATTTT.

This clone was observed a few times. V is TRBV19 and J is TRBJ2-7; 8 bases align to TRBD2. The CDR3 is 14 residues long. Germline V gives CDR1 LNHDA, CDR2 SQIVND (reference sequence). V dropped 3 bases and J dropped 5; count of bases not matched to a gene: 6. As DNA, the CDR3 is TGTGCCAGTAGTATGGTAGCGGGACTGCACGAGCAGTACTTC. Amino acid sequence: CASSMVAGLHEQYF. The variable domain in full, completed from reference TRBV19 and TRBJ2-7, reads DGGITQSPKYLFRKEGQNVTLSCEQNLNHDAMYWYRQDPGQGLRLIYYSQIVNDFQKGDIAEGYSVSREKKESFPLTVTSAQKNPTAFYLCASSMVAGLHEQYFGPGTRLTVT.

This chain links TRBV10-3 with TRBJ2-3; 11 bases match TRBD2. Per germline, CDR1 ENHRY and CDR2 SYGVKD. The trim removed 0 bases at V and 8 bases at J, leaving 10 bases unmatched. The CDR3 totals 17 residues. The CDR3 loop reads CAISESVTSGRLGTQYF. CDR3 nucleotides: TGTGCCATCAGTGAGTCGGTTACTAGCGGGAGACTGGGTACGCAGTATTTT.

CDR3 protein: CTSSQDNRTRTFYEQYF. The CDR3 nucleotides read TGCACCAGCAGCCAAGATAACAGGACTAGAACTTTCTACGAGCAGTACTTC. This rearrangement joins TRBV1 to TRBJ2-7; the D call TRBD2 from the table was never checked on the DNA. TRBV1 is a documented pseudogene. The CDR3 length is 17 residues.

The chain is built from TRBV11-3 and TRBJ2-2; D unclear. The CDR3 totals 15 residues. V lost 0 bases and J lost 8, with 13 bases in between. The V gene's germline CDR1 is SGHNT and CDR2 YENEEA. CDR3: CASSLDTPPRGELFF. The CDR3 region has the DNA TGTGCCAGCAGCTTAGATACGCCTCCCCGGGGGGAGCTGTTTTTT.

The rearrangement links TRBV30 to TRBJ1-6; the D gene is possibly TRBD1 (5 bases). CDR1 is GTSNPN, CDR2 SVGIG, per germline (reference sequence). The germline V and J ends were trimmed by 1 base and 9 bases, with 10 bases remaining between them. This CDR3 region has 13 residues. The CDR3: CAWSARVTSPLHF. CDR3 coding DNA: TGTGCCTGGAGTGCCAGGGTGACTTCACCCCTCCACTTT.

This clone was counted only a few times. The genes are TRBV2 and TRBJ2-5, with TRBD2 matching over 8 bases. The V and J ends lost 9 bases and 4 bases, in that order; junction bases with no gene match: 7. The CDR3 is made up of 13 amino acids. Germline CDR1 and CDR2: SNHLY and FYNNEI. The CDR3 bases are TGTGCCAGATCCGGGACTAGGGGAGAGACCCAGTACTTC. Amino acids: CARSGTRGETQYF.

The V and J genes are TRBV7-9 and TRBJ1-3, with TRBD1 as a possible D gene (6 bases). Germline V gene lookup returns CDR1 SEHNR and CDR2 FQNEAQ (reference sequence). This CDR3 comprises 17 residues. V was shortened by 1 base and J by 1 base, with 14 bases between the two germline ends. CDR3 nucleotides: TGTGCCAGCAGCTTAGTGGGGAGAAGGGGGTCTGGAAACACCATATATTTT. The encoded protein is CASSLVGRRGSGNTIYF.

In DNA form, the CDR3 reads TGTGCCAGCGCCGGGACTAGGGGAGATACGCAGTATTTT. Translating gives CASAGTRGDTQYF. This chain uses TRBV7-3 with TRBJ2-3, with 8 nucleotides matching TRBD2. CDR1 and CDR2 from the germline V gene are SGHTA and FQGTGA. The length of the CDR3 is 13 residues. V shed 8 bases and J 5 bases; nucleotides not matched to a gene: 6.

The chain carries TRBV20-1 and TRBJ2-1; 7 bases align to TRBD2. The CDR3 length is 11 residues. Germline assignment: CDR1 DFQATT and CDR2 SNEGSKA (reference sequence). With 4 bases clipped from V and 9 bases from J, the junction kept 3 bases outside the gene matches. Here the CDR3 reads CSAIGRPEQFF. The CDR3 DNA follows: TGCAGTGCTATCGGGAGGCCTGAGCAGTTCTTC.